Detailed here is one T cell receptor (beta chain). Other DNA sequences in the sample encode the same CDR3. The data derive from a study of blood T cell repertoires in COVID-19. Study-level background: The United States, Italy and Spain supplied acute and convalescent COVID-19 samples. In each case, the material was cDNA or gDNA derived from T cells, B-cell-depleted T cells, or PBMCs.

Under the authors' procedure: It was from reference gene primer amplification that nucleated cell counts were estimated. Data came from immunoSEQ multiplex PCR; TCRdb stores just in-frame clones and leaves some out. V and J calls and clone size are those listed in that table; D and trimming were worked out from the DNA. The data show some 150,000 clones, 75% to 90% seen once. The CDR3 loop spans 12 amino acids. Germline V gives CDR1 SQVTM, CDR2 ANQGSEA. V lost 4 bases, J lost 4 bases, and 3 bases stayed unmatched. The gene calls are TRBV29-1 and TRBJ1-2, with 7 bases that match TRBD1. The sequence was obtained from a woman in her 70s with acute or convalescent COVID-19. The specimen sequenced was peripheral blood. CDR3 sequence: CSVVRDSYGYTF. DNA for the CDR3: TGCAGCGTTGTAAGGGACAGCTATGGCTACACCTTC.